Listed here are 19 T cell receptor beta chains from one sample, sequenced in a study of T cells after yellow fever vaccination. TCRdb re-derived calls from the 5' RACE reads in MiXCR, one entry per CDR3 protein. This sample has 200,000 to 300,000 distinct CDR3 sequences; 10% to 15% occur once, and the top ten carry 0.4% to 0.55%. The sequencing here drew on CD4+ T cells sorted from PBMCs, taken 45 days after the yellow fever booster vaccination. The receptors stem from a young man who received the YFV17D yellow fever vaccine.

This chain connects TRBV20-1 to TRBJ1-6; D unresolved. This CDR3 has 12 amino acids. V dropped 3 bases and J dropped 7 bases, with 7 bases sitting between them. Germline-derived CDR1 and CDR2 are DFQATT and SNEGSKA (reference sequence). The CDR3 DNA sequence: TGCAGTGCTAGGGTCCGGAATTCACCCCTCCACTTT. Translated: CSARVRNSPLHF.

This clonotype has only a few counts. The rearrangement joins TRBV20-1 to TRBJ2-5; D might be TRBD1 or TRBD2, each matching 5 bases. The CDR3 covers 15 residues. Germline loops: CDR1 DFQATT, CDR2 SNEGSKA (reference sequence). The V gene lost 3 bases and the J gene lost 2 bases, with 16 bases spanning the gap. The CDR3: CSASVGRRRQETQYF. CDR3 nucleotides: TGCAGTGCTAGTGTGGGACGGAGGCGACAAGAGACCCAGTACTTC.

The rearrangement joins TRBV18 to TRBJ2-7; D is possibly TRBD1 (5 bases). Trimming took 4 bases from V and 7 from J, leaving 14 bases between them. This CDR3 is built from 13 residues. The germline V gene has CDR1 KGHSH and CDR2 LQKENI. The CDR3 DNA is TGTGCCAGCTCACTTAGGACATCCAGTGAGCAGTACTTC. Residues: CASSLRTSSEQYF.

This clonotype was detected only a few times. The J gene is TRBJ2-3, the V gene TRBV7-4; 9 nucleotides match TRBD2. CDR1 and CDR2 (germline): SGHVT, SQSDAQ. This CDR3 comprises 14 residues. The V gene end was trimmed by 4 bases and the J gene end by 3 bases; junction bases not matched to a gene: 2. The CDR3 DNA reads TGTGCCAGCAGCTCAGCGGGGGGAACAGATACGCAGTATTTT. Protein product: CASSSAGGTDTQYF.

The CDR3 DNA is TGCGCCAGCCGGAAAGGACTAGCGGGAGACTACAATGAGCAGTTCTTC. It yields the protein CASRKGLAGDYNEQFF. This rearrangement joins TRBV5-1 to TRBJ2-1; 13 nucleotides match TRBD2. The CDR3 consists of 16 residues. The junction had 7 bases not matched to a gene; V was cut back by 7 bases and J by 3 bases. Germline CDR1 is SGHRS and CDR2 is YFSETQ. Full variable domain (missing parts from reference TRBV5-1 and TRBJ2-1): KAGVTQTPRYLIKTRGQQVTLSCSPISGHRSVSWYQQTPGQGLQFLFEYFSETQRNKGNFPGRFSGRQFSNSRSEMNVSTLELGDSALYLCASRKGLAGDYNEQFFGPGTRLTVL.

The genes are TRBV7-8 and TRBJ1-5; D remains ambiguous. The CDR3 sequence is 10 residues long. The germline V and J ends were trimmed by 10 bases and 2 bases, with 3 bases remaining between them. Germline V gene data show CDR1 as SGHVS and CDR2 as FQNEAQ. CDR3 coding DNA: TGTGCCACCGGCAATCAGCCCCAGCATTTT. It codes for CATGNQPQHF. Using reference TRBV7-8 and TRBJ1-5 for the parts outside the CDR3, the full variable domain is GAGVSQSPRYKVAKRGQDVALRCDPISGHVSLFWYQQALGQGPEFLTYFQNEAQLDKSGLPSDRFFAERPEGSVSTLKIQRTQQEDSAVYLCATGNQPQHFGDGTRLSIL.

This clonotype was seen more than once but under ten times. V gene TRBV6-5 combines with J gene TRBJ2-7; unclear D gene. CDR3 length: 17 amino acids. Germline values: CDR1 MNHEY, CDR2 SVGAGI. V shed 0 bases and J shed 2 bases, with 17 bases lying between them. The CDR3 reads CASSYSKWGGWTYEQYF. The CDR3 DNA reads TGTGCCAGCAGTTACTCGAAGTGGGGTGGTTGGACCTACGAGCAGTACTTC.

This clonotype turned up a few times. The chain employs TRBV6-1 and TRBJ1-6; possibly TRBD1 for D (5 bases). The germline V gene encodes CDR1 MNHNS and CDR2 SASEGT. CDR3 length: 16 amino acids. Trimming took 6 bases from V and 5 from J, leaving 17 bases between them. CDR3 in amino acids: CASRSHGTADNSPLHF. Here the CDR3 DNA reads TGTGCCAGCAGATCCCACGGGACGGCCGATAATTCACCCCTCCACTTT.

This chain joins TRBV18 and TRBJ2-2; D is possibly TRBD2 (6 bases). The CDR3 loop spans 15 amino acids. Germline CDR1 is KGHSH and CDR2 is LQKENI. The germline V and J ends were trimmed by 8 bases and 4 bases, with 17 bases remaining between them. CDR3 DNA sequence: TGTGCCAGCCCCGGTCCCGGGGGAGTCACCGGGGAGCTGTTTTTT. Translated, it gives CASPGPGGVTGELFF.

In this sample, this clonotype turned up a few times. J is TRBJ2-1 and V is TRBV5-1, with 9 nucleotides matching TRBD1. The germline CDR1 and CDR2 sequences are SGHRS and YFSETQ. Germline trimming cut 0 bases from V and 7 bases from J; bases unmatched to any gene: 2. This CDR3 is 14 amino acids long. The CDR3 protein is CASSLDRGRNEQFF. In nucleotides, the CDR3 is TGCGCCAGCAGCTTGGACAGGGGGCGGAATGAGCAGTTCTTC.

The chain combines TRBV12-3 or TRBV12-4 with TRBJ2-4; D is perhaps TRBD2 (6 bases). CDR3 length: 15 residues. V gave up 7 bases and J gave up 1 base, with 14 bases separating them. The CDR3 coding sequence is TGTGCCAGCACCCATGGGGGGACGGCCAAAAACATTCAGTACTTC. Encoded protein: CASTHGGTAKNIQYF.

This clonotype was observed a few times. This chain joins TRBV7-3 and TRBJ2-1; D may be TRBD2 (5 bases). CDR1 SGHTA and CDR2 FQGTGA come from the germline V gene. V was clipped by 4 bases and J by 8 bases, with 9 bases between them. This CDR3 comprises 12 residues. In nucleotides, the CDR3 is TGTGCCAGCAGCTCAGGACTCGATGAGCAGTTCTTC. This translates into CASSSGLDEQFF.

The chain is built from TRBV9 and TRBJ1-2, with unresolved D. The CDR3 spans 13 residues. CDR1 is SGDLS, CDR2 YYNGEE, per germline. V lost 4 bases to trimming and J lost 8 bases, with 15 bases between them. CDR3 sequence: CASSPSSPGGYTF. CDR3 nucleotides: TGTGCCAGCAGCCCAAGCTCCCCCGGCGGCTACACCTTC.

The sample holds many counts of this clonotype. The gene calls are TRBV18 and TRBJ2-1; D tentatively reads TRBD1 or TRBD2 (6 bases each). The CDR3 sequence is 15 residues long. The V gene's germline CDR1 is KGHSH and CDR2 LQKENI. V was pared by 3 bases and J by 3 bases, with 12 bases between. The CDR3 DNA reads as TGTGCCAGCTCACCCCAGGAGGGGGTCTACAATGAGCAGTTCTTC. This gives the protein CASSPQEGVYNEQFF.

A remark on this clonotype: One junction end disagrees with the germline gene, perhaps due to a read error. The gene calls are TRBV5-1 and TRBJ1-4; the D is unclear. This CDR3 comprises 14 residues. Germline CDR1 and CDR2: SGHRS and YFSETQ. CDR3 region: CASSLTSTKEKLFF. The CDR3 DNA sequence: TGCGCCAGCAGCCTAACCTCAACTAAGGAAAAACTGTTTTTT.

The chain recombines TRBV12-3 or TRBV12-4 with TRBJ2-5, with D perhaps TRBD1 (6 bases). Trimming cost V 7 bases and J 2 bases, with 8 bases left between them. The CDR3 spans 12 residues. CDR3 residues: CASKGVQETQYF. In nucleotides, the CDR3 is TGTGCCAGCAAGGGGGTTCAAGAGACCCAGTACTTC.

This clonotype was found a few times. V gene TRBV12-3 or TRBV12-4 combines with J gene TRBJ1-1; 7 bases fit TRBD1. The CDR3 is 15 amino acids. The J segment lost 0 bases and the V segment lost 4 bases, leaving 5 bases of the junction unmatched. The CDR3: CASSSRDRMNTEAFF. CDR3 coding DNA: TGTGCCAGCAGTTCGAGGGACAGAATGAACACTGAAGCTTTCTTT.

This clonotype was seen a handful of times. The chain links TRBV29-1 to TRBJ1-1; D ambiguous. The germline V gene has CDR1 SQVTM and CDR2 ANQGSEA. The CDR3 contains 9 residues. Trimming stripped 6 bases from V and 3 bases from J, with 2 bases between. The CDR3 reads CSVDTEAFF. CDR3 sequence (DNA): TGCAGCGTCGACACTGAAGCTTTCTTT.

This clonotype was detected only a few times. The CDR3 region has the DNA TGTGCCAGCAGCGAACGACTAGCGGGAGAAAGGGAGCAGTTCTTC. It translates to CASSERLAGEREQFF. V gene TRBV9 combines with J gene TRBJ2-1, with TRBD2 matching 12 bases. V lost 3 bases, J lost 10 bases, and 8 bases stayed unmatched. CDR1 and CDR2 from the germline V gene are SGDLS and YYNGEE. CDR3 length equals 15 residues.